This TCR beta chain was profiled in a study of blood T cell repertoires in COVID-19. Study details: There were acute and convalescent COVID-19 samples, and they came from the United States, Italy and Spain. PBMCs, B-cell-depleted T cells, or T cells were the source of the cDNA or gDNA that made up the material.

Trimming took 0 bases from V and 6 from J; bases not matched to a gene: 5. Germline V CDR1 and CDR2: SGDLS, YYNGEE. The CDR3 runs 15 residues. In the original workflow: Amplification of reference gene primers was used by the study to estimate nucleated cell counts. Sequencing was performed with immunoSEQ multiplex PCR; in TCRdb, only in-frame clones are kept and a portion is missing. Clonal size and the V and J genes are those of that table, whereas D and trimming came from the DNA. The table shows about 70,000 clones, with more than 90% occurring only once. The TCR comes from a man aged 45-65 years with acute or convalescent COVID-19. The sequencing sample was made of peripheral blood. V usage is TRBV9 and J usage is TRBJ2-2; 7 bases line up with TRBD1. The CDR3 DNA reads TGTGCCAGCAGCGTAGGTAGGGGGCGGCCCGGGGAGCTGTTTTTT. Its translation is CASSVGRGRPGELFF. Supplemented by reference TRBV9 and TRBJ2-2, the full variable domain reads DSGVTQTPKHLITATGQRVTLRCSPRSGDLSVYWYQQSLDQGLQFLIQYYNGEERAKGNILERFSAQQFPDLHSELNLSSLELGDSALYFCASSVGRGRPGELFFGEGSRLTVL.